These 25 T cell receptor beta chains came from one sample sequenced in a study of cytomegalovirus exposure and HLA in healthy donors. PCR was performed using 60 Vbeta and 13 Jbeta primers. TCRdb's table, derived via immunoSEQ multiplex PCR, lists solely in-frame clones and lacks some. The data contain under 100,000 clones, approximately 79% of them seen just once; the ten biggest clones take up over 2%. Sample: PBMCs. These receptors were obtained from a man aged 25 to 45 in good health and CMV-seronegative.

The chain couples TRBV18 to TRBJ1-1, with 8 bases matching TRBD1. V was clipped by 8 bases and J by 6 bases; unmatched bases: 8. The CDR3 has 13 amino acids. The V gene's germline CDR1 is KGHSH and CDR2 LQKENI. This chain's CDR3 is CASQRGTGAEAFF. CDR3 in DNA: TGTGCCAGCCAACGAGGGACAGGAGCTGAAGCTTTCTTT.

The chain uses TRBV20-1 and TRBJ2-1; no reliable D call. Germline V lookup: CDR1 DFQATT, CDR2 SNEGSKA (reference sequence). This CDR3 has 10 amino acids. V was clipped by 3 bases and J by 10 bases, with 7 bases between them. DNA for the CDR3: TGCAGTGCTAGTTCACTAGAGCAGTTCTTC. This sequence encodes CSASSLEQFF.

CDR3 loop: CASSMTPGGALEQYF. For the CDR3, the DNA is TGTGCCAGTAGTATGACCCCCGGGGGGGCTCTCGAGCAGTACTTC. The chain links TRBV19 to TRBJ2-7; 8 nucleotides match TRBD2. The V gene's germline CDR1 is LNHDA and CDR2 SQIVND (reference sequence). CDR3 length: 15 amino acids. The junction had 10 bases not matched to a gene; V was cut back by 3 bases and J by 6 bases.

The CDR3 DNA sequence: TGTGCCAGCAGCCGGGACAGGGGCGGCTACACCTTC. Translated, it gives CASSRDRGGYTF. The chain combines TRBV5-8 with TRBJ1-2; 10 positions match TRBD1. Trimming at V came to 4 bases and at J to 8 bases, leaving 2 bases not matched to a gene. CDR3 length: 12 residues. The V gene's germline CDR1 is SGHTS and CDR2 YDEGEE. The full variable domain, completed using reference TRBV5-8 and TRBJ1-2, is EAGVTQSPTHLIKTRGQQATLRCSPISGHTSVYWYQQALGLGLQFLLWYDEGEERNRGNFPPRFSGRQFPNYSSELNVNALELEDSALYLCASSRDRGGYTFGSGTRLTVV.

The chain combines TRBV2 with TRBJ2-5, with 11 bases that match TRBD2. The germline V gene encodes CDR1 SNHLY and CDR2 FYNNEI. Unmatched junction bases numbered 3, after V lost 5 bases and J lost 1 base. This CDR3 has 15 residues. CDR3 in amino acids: CASSRLAGIQETQYF. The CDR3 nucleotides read TGTGCCAGCAGTCGACTAGCGGGGATCCAAGAGACCCAGTACTTC.

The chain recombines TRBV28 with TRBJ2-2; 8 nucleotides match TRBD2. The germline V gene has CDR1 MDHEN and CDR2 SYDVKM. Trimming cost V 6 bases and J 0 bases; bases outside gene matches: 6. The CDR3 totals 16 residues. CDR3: CASRRGGGPNTGELFF. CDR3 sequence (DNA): TGTGCCAGCAGGAGAGGCGGGGGGCCGAACACCGGGGAGCTGTTTTTT.

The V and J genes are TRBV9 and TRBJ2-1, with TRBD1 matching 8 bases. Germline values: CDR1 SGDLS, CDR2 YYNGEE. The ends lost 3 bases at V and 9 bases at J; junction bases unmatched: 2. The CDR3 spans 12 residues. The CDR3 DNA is TGTGCCAGCAGCGGGACAGGGACTGAGCAGTTCTTC. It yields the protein CASSGTGTEQFF.

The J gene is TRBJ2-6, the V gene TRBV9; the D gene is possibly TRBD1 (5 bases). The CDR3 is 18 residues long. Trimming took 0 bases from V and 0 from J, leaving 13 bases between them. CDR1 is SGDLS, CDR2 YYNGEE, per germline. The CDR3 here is CASSVVPFTGSGANVLTF. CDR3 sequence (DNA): TGTGCCAGCAGCGTAGTCCCTTTCACAGGCTCTGGGGCCAACGTCCTGACTTTC. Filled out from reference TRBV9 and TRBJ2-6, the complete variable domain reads DSGVTQTPKHLITATGQRVTLRCSPRSGDLSVYWYQQSLDQGLQFLIQYYNGEERAKGNILERFSAQQFPDLHSELNLSSLELGDSALYFCASSVVPFTGSGANVLTFGAGSRLTVL.

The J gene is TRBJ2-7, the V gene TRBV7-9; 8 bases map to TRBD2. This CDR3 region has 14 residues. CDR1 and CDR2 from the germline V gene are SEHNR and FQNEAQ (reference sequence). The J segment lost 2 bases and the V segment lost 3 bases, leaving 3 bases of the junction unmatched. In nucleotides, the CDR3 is TGTGCCAGCAGCTTTTTAGCGGGGACCTACGAGCAGTACTTC. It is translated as CASSFLAGTYEQYF.

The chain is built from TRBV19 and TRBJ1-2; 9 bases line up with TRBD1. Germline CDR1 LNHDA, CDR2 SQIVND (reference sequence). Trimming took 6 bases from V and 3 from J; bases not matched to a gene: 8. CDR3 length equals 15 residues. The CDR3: CASRDRGPGDYGYTF. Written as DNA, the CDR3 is TGTGCCAGTAGGGACAGGGGTCCGGGCGACTATGGCTACACCTTC.

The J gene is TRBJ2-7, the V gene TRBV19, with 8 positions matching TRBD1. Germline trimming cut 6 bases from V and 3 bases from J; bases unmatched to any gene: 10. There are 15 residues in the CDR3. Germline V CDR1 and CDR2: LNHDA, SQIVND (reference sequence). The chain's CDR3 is CASSPSGTGSYEQYF. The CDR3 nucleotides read TGTGCCAGTAGCCCGTCCGGGACAGGTAGCTACGAGCAGTACTTC.

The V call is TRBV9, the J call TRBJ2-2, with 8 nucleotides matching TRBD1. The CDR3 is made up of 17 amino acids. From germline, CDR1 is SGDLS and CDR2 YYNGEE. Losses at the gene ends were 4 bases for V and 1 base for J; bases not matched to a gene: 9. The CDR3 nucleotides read TGTGCCAGCAGCTCCCGACCGGGGACAGGGAACACCGGGGAGCTGTTTTTT. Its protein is CASSSRPGTGNTGELFF.

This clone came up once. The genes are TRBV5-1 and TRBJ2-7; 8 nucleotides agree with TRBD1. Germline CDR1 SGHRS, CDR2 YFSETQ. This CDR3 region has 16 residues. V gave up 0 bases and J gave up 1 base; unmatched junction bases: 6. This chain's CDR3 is CASSLGTGRLSYEQYF. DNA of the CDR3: TGCGCCAGCAGCTTGGGGACAGGGCGATTATCCTACGAGCAGTACTTC. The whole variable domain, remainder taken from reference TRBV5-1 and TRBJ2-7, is KAGVTQTPRYLIKTRGQQVTLSCSPISGHRSVSWYQQTPGQGLQFLFEYFSETQRNKGNFPGRFSGRQFSNSRSEMNVSTLELGDSALYLCASSLGTGRLSYEQYFGPGTRLTVT.

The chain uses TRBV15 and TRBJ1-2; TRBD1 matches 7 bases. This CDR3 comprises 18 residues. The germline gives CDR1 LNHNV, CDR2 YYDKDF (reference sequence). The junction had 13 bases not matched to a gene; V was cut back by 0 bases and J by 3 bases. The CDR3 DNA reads TGTGCCACCAGCAGAGATAGTGGGACAGTCCGGAGGGACTATGGCTACACCTTC. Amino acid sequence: CATSRDSGTVRRDYGYTF.

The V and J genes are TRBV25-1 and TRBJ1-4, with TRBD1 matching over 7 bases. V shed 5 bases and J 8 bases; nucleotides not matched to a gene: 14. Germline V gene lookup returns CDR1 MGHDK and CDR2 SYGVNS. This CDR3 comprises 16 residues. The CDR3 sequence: CASSTEEGGAKEKLFF. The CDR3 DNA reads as TGTGCCAGCAGTACTGAGGAAGGGGGCGCGAAGGAAAAACTGTTTTTT.

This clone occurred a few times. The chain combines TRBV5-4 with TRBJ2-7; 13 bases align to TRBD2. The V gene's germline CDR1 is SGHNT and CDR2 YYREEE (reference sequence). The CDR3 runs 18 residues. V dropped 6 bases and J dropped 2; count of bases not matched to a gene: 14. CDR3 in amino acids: CASTSGTSGTRRAYEQYF. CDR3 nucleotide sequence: TGTGCCAGCACCTCCGGGACTAGCGGGACGAGGAGGGCCTACGAGCAGTACTTC.

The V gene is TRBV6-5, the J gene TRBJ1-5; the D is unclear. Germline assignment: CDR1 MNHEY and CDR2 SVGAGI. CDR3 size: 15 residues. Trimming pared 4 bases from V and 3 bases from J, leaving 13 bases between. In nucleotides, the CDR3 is TGTGCCAGCAGTTCCTCGGACGGGAACAATCAGCCCCAGCATTTT. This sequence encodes CASSSSDGNNQPQHF.

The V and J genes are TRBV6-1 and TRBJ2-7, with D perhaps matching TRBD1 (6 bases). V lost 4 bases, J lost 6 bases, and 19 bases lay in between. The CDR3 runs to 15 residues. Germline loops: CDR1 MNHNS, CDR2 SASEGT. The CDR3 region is CASSGQQGRMSEQYF. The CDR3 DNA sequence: TGTGCCAGCAGTGGGCAACAGGGAAGGATGAGCGAGCAGTACTTC.

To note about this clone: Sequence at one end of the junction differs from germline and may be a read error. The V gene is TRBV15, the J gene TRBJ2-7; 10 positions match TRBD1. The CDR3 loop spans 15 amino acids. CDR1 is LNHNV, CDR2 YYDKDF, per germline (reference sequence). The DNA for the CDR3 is TGTTCCACCAGCAGAACGGGGACAGGGGACTACGAGCAGTACTTC. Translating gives CSTSRTGTGDYEQYF.

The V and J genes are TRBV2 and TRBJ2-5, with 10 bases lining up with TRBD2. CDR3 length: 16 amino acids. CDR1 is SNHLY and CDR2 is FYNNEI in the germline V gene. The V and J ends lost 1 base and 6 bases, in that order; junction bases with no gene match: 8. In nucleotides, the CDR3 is TGTGCCAGCAGTGAAGAGTCTAGCGGGAGTTCAAAGACCCAGTACTTC. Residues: CASSEESSGSSKTQYF.

The CDR3 sequence is CASSLPGSGSSYNEQFF. DNA for the CDR3: TGTGCCAGCAGCCTCCCGGGTAGCGGGAGCTCCTACAATGAGCAGTTCTTC. The rearrangement joins TRBV7-8 to TRBJ2-1; 9 nucleotides align to TRBD2. CDR3 length: 17 amino acids. The ends lost 5 bases at V and 0 bases at J; junction bases unmatched: 8. The germline CDR1 and CDR2 sequences are SGHVS and FQNEAQ.

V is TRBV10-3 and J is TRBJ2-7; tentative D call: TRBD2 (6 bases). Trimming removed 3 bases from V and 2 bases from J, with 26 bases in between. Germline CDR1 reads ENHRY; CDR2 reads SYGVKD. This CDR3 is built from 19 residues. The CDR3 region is CAISDEIVVGGKSPYEQYF. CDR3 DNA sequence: TGTGCCATCAGTGATGAGATAGTTGTGGGCGGGAAGAGCCCCTACGAGCAGTACTTC.

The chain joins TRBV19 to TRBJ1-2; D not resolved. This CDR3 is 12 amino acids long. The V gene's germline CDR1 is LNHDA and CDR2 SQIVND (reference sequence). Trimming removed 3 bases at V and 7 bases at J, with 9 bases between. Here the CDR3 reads CASSIEGIGYTF. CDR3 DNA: TGTGCCAGTAGTATCGAGGGAATTGGCTACACCTTC.

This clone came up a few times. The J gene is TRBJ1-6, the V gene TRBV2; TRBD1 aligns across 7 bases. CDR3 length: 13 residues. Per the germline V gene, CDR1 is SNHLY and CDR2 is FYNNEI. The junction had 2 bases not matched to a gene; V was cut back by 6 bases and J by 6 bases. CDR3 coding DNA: TGTGCCAGCAGCAGGGGGATTAATTCACCCCTCCACTTT. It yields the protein CASSRGINSPLHF.

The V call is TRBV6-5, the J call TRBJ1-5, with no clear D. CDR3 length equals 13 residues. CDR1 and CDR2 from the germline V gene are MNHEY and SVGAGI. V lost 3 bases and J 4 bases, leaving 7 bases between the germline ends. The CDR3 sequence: CASSYGGNQPQHF. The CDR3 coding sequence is TGTGCCAGCAGTTATGGCGGTAATCAGCCCCAGCATTTT.